This T cell receptor (beta chain) is drawn from a study of blood T cell repertoires in COVID-19 (dated by TCRdb to 2018 to 2020). About the study as a whole: The collaborator samples originated in the United States, Italy and Spain and spanned the acute and convalescent phases of COVID-19. The prospective study material was composed of cDNA or gDNA derived from T cells, B-cell-depleted T cells, or PBMCs. The dataset comprised deeply sampled blood TCRbeta repertoires from subjects exposed to, actively infected with, or recovered from COVID-19. The repertoires were released in a freely available public database meant as a resource for research on the immune response to SARS-CoV-2. Samples came from the ongoing ImmuneRACE study (first 160 participants) plus 1,254 subjects from 6 global collaborators. A de-identified subject ID, COVID-19 status, age in years and sex were almost always included in the sample metadata. Where available, HLA class I and class II types were obtained from metadata supplied by the sample provider rather than from assay-based typing.

The paper's findings and limits, for the study overall: Clinical and demographic metadata were provided uncurated, with the amount varying by source and participant.

CDR1 and CDR2 were assigned from the germline V gene as MDHEN and SYDVKM. At the junction V is shortened by 5 bases and J by 11 bases; bases outside the gene matches: 17. The CDR3 numbers 16 residues from cysteine through phenylalanine. CDR3 DNA is the only sequence kept; it has 48 bases, read in frame from the first base. Enrolling through a virtual design, the prospective study's participants ranged in age from roughly 18 to 95 years and lived across roughly 24 United States geographic areas. To assign participants to cohorts, the prospective study relied on clinical history that participants themselves reported in a screening survey and a study questionnaire. In the prospective study, whole blood, serum and a nasopharyngeal or oropharyngeal swab were collected from each participant by mobile phlebotomists. Over an approximately 2-month period, participants in the prospective study had the option of providing additional blood draws and questionnaires. Prospective study blood samples were shipped either frozen or at room temperature before DNA extraction.

As concerns this clone: This receptor's antigen is unknown. Per-base quality was not reported, and no clone a single base away is much larger than it.

The immunoSEQ Assay, a bias-controlled multiplex PCR, was used to amplify TCRbeta CDR3 regions from genomic DNA. In the paper's pipeline: The number of nucleated cells in each sample was estimated from the amplification of reference gene primers within the assay. To quantify the absolute abundance of each unique TCRbeta CDR3 rearrangement, sequence reads were collapsed and filtered. For each sample, productive Simpson clonality was calculated by taking the square root of Simpson's diversity index across productive rearrangements. Held by TCRdb, this immuneACCESS table contains in-frame sequences only and omits some clones. Under half of the omission traces to an unresolved V gene where checked; the cause of the rest is unknown. V and J calls and clone size are those listed in that table; D and trimming were worked out from the DNA. The sample table lists 200,000 to 250,000 clones, 80% to 90% of them with a count of one. The top ten hold about 3.3% of the sample.

Sequenced material: PBMCs or T cells enriched from blood (not recorded which). The chain couples TRBV28 to TRBJ1-1; 10 bases in the junction line up with TRBD1. The clonotype was recovered from a woman between 18 and 29 years old in a cohort exposed to, infected with or recovered from COVID-19 (not recorded which). DNA sequence: TGTGCCAGCAGTCGTCCTCCGACAGGGGGCTTTTGGTCCGCTTTCTTT. This translates into CASSRPPTGGFWSAFF.